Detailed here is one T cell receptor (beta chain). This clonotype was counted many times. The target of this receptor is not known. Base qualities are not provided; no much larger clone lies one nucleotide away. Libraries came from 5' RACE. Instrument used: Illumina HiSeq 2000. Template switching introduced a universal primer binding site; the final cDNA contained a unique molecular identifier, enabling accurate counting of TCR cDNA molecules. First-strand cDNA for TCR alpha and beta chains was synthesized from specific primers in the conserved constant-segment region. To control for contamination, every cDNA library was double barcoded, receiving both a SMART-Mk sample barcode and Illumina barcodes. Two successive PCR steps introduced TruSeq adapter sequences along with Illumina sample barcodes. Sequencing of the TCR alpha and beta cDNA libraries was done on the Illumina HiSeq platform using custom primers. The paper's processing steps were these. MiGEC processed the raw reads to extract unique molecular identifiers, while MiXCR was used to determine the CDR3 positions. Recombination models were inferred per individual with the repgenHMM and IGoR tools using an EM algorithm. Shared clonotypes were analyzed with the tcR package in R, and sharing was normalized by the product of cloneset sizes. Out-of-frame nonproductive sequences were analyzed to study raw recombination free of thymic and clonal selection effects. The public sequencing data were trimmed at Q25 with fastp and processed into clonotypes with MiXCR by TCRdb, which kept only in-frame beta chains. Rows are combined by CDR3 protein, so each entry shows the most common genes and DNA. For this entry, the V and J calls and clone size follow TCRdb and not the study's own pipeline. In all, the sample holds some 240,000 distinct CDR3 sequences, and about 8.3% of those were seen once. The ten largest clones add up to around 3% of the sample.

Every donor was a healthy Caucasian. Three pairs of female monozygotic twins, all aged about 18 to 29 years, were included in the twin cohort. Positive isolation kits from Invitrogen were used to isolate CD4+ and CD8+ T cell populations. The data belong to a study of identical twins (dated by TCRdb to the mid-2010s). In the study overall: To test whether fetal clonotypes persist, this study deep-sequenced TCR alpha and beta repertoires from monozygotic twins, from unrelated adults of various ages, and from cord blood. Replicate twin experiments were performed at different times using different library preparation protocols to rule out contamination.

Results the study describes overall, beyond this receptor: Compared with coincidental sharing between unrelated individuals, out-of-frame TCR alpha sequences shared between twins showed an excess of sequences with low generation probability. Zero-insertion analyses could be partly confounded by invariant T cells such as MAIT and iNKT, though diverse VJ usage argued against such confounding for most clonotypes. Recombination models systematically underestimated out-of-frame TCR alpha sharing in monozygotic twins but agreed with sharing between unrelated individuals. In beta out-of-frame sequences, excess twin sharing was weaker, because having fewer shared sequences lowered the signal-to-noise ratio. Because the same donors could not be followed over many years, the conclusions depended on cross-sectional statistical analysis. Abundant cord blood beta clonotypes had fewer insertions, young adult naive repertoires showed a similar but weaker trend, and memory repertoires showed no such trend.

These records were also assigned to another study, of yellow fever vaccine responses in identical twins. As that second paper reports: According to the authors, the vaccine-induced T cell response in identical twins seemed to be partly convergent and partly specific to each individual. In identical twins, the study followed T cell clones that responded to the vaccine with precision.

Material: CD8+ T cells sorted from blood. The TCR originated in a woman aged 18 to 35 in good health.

The CDR3 region: CASSVAGQQFYEQYF. The nucleotides read TGTGCCAGCAGCGTAGCGGGACAGCAATTCTACGAGCAGTACTTC. Rearrangement joined TRBV9 to TRBJ2-7; 7 of the junction bases match TRBD1. The CDR3 covers 15 residues, taking in both the cysteine and the phenylalanine. The retained sequence is limited to the CDR3, 45 bases, with the frame set at the first base. CDR1 SGDLS and CDR2 YYNGEE were looked up in the germline V gene. The germline V and J ends show losses of 0 bases and 3 bases respectively, and no gene match explains 6 bases of the junction.